These T cell receptor beta chains were read from a single sample in a study of blood T cell repertoires in COVID-19. The protocol was immunoSEQ multiplex PCR, while the TCRdb copy is restricted to in-frame clones and leaves out a portion. The sample yields about 270,000 clones, less than 90% seen once. Sequences were obtained from peripheral blood. The receptors shown here come from a human donor in a cohort sampled during active COVID-19. The CDR3 runs from the conserved cysteine through the conserved F or W. The D gene is left open where the match is weak. The size field is filled for only some rows; it gives once, few, many or a size class.

V	size	D	J	DNA	CDR3
TRBV14	.	TRBD2	TRBJ2-7	TGTGCCAGCAGCCAAGAGAGTCGCCTAGCGGGCAGATACGAGCAGTACTTC	CASSQESRLAGRYEQYF
TRBV9	.	.	TRBJ2-1	TGTGCCAGCAGCGTAGACCGGGAGCAGTTCTTC	CASSVDREQFF
TRBV5-4	once	.	TRBJ2-5	TGTGCCAGCAGCTTGCCGGCGGGTGAGACCCAGTACTTC	CASSLPAGETQYF
TRBV10-2	.	TRBD2	TRBJ2-2	TGCGCCAGCAGTCCGGGACTAGTAACCGGGGAGCTGTTTTTT	CASSPGLVTGELFF
TRBV11-2	.	TRBD1	TRBJ2-5	TGTGCCAGCAGCTTACGGGACAGTAGAGAGACCCAGTACTTC	CASSLRDSRETQYF
TRBV14	.	.	TRBJ2-3	TGTGCCAGCAGCCAAGGGACTCTGTCCGGATATACGCAGTATTTT	CASSQGTLSGYTQYF
TRBV7-2	.	TRBD1	TRBJ2-7	TGTGCCAGCAGCTTGGGGACAGGCGGTAAAGGCTACGAGCAGTACTTC	CASSLGTGGKGYEQYF
TRBV7-2	.	TRBD1	TRBJ1-2	TGTGCCAGCAGCTTACCGGGACAGGGGGCAGGTGGCTACACCTTC	CASSLPGQGAGGYTF
TRBV7-8	.	.	TRBJ2-5	TGTGCCAGCAGCGAAGGGGCCAGGGGAGAGACCCAGTACTTC	CASSEGARGETQYF
TRBV20-1	.	.	TRBJ1-1	TGCAGTGCTAGTCTTCTCCCGGGAGAAGAAGCTTTCTTT	CSASLLPGEEAFF
TRBV3-1/TRBV3-2	once	.	TRBJ1-5	TGTGCCAGCAGCCAAAGTACAGGACCTCAGCCCCAGCATTTT	CASSQSTGPQPQHF
TRBV11-1	.	TRBD1	TRBJ2-5	TGTGCCAGCAGCGGGGACAGGACACAAGAGACCCAGTACTTC	CASSGDRTQETQYF
TRBV27	.	TRBD1	TRBJ2-5	TGTGCCAGCAGTTCCGCCGGGACAGGGACGACCCAGTACTTC	CASSSAGTGTTQYF
TRBV19	.	TRBD1	TRBJ1-3	TGTGCCAGTAGTGAACAGGGGGCGATTTCTGGAAACACCATATATTTT	CASSEQGAISGNTIYF
TRBV7-9	.	.	TRBJ2-1	TGTGCCAGCAGCTTAGGCGGGAGAGGGGGCAATGAGCAGTTCTTC	CASSLGGRGGNEQFF
TRBV7-2	.	.	TRBJ2-5	TGTGCCAGCAGCAGACAGCTCTCCCAAGAGACCCAGTACTTC	CASSRQLSQETQYF
TRBV7-2	.	.	TRBJ2-2	TGTGCCAGCAGCCGGGGTGGCGCGGCCGGGGAGCTGTTTTTT	CASSRGGAAGELFF
TRBV20-1	.	.	TRBJ1-2	TGCAGTGCGGGCATTGCCTATGGCTACACCTTC	CSAGIAYGYTF
TRBV6-5	.	.	TRBJ1-2	TGTGCCAGCAGCCTTGATGACACAGTCTATGGCTACACCTTC	CASSLDDTVYGYTF
TRBV6-5	.	TRBD2	TRBJ2-1	TGTGCCAGCAGTTACTGGGTTGGCGGGAGGGCCGGTGAGCAGTTCTTC	CASSYWVGGRAGEQFF
TRBV25-1	.	TRBD1	TRBJ2-5	TGTGCCAGCAGTTTACCGGGACAGGCTTGGGAGACCCAGTACTTC	CASSLPGQAWETQYF
TRBV28	.	.	TRBJ1-2	TGTGCCAGCAGTTTCTTAATAGGTGGCGGCAACTATGGCTACACCTTC	CASSFLIGGGNYGYTF
TRBV24-1	.	.	TRBJ2-1	TGTGCCACCAGTGCCGGGACAACTGGTCGCAATGAGCAGTTCTTC	CATSAGTTGRNEQFF
TRBV18	.	.	TRBJ2-2	TGTGCCAGCTCACCGGGACTCGAGGGGACCGGGGAGCTGTTTTTT	CASSPGLEGTGELFF
TRBV5-6	.	.	TRBJ2-1	TGTGCCAGCAACTACTTAGGTGAGCAGTTCTTC	CASNYLGEQFF
TRBV5-6	.	TRBD1	TRBJ2-6	TGTGCCAGCAGCGGAGGACAGGGGATAACTGGGGCCAACGTCCTGACTTTC	CASSGGQGITGANVLTF
TRBV2	.	TRBD1	TRBJ1-4	TGTGCCAGCTGTGGGACAGAGACTGAAAAACTGTTTTTT	CASCGTETEKLFF
TRBV5-6	.	.	TRBJ2-2	TGTGCCAGCAGCTCGGGAAGGCGGAAGATGACCGGGGAGCTGTTTTTT	CASSSGRRKMTGELFF
TRBV6-5	.	TRBD1	TRBJ2-5	TGTGCCAGCAGCCCGACAGGGGCCCGGCGGACCCAGTACTTC	CASSPTGARRTQYF
TRBV30	.	.	TRBJ1-2	TGTGCCACGAGGTACAGGGAGCTGGTTCGCGGCTACACCTTC	CATRYRELVRGYTF
TRBV19	.	.	TRBJ1-5	TGTGCCAGTAGTATCTCGGGGAGGCCCCAGCATTTT	CASSISGRPQHF
TRBV15	.	TRBD2	TRBJ2-2	TGTGCCACCCGAAAGCGGGATTTCACCGGGGAGCTGTTTTTT	CATRKRDFTGELFF
TRBV4-3	.	TRBD2	TRBJ2-7	TGCGCCAGCAGCCAAGAAATAGCGGGACTCACCGAGCAGTACTTC	CASSQEIAGLTEQYF
TRBV24-1	.	.	TRBJ2-3	TGTGCCACCAGTGATTTGAGGGACTTCCGTACAGATACGCAGTATTTT	CATSDLRDFRTDTQYF
TRBV7-2	.	.	TRBJ1-5	TGTGCCAGCAGCTTATCCTCATTCACTAATCAGCCCCAGCATTTT	CASSLSSFTNQPQHF
TRBV7-8	.	.	TRBJ2-1	TGTGCCAGCAGCTTAAATCACAACAGGGTCAGCTCCTACAATGAGCAGTTCTTC	CASSLNHNRVSSYNEQFF
TRBV24-1	.	.	TRBJ2-7	TGTGCCACCGCCGCGGGGGCCCCCCCCTCCTACGAGCAGTACTTC	CATAAGAPPSYEQYF
TRBV7-9	.	.	TRBJ1-1	TGTGCCAGCAGCTTAGTTGGCAGGGCTTTCTTT	CASSLVGRAFF
TRBV27	.	TRBD2	TRBJ2-3	TGTGCCAGCAGTTCAGGCGGGAGGACAGATACGCAGTATTTT	CASSSGGRTDTQYF
TRBV2	once	.	TRBJ2-6	TGTGCCAGCCAACTACTTCTCTCTGGGGCCAACGTCCTGACTTTC	CASQLLLSGANVLTF
TRBV28	.	.	TRBJ1-2	TGTGCCAGCAGTCCAGGAAGCTATGGCTACACCTTC	CASSPGSYGYTF
TRBV28	once	.	TRBJ1-3	TGTGCCAGCAGTTTCCCAGGGGTTTACTCTGGAAACACCATATATTTT	CASSFPGVYSGNTIYF
TRBV19	.	.	TRBJ2-6	TGTGCCAGTCGCCAGGCTGGGGCCAACGTCCTGACTTTC	CASRQAGANVLTF
TRBV3-1/TRBV3-2	.	TRBD2	TRBJ2-3	TGTGCCAGCGAGAGGGCCGGGGGGGCAGATACGCAGTATTTT	CASERAGGADTQYF
TRBV5-1	.	.	TRBJ2-2	TGCGCCAGCAGCTCGGGACAGAACACCGGGGAGCTGTTTTTT	CASSSGQNTGELFF
TRBV10-3	.	.	TRBJ2-1	TGTGCCATCAGTGAAAGAAGGGGCCCTGTCGATGAGCAGTTCTTC	CAISERRGPVDEQFF
TRBV5-1	.	TRBD2	TRBJ2-1	TGCGCCAGCAGCTTTACTAGCGGGAGCCTGCATGAGCAGTTCTTC	CASSFTSGSLHEQFF
TRBV4-1	.	TRBD2	TRBJ2-1	TGCGCCAGCAGCCAACCCGTGAGCGGGAACCGATACAATGAGCAGTTCTTC	CASSQPVSGNRYNEQFF
TRBV5-1	.	.	TRBJ2-5	TGCGCCAGCAGCTTGGTCGGTCGGAGGGGAGAGACCCAGTACTTC	CASSLVGRRGETQYF
TRBV6-5	.	TRBD1	TRBJ2-7	TGTGCCAGCAGTCGGGACAGGGTACGCGGGGAGCAGTACTTC	CASSRDRVRGEQYF
TRBV19	.	.	TRBJ1-1	TGTGCCAGTAGTCTACAGGGAGTGGGGTTAGGCACTGAAGCTTTCTTT	CASSLQGVGLGTEAFF
TRBV28	.	.	TRBJ1-2	TGTGCCAGCAAGGGACTCAACTATGGCTACACCTTC	CASKGLNYGYTF
TRBV28	.	.	TRBJ1-1	TGTGCCAGCAGTTTGCAGGGCCCTTTGAACACTGAAGCTTTCTTT	CASSLQGPLNTEAFF
TRBV19	.	TRBD2	TRBJ2-3	TGTGCCAGTAGGCAACTAGCGGGAGGAGGAGATACGCAGTATTTT	CASRQLAGGGDTQYF
TRBV3-1/TRBV3-2	.	TRBD1	TRBJ1-6	TGTGCCAGCAGCCAAGCCCGGACAGGGATGCGGTCACCCCTCCACTTT	CASSQARTGMRSPLHF
TRBV5-8	.	TRBD1	TRBJ1-3	TGTGCCAGCAGCCCCCTACTTGCTACAGGGGCTGGAAACACCATATATTTT	CASSPLLATGAGNTIYF